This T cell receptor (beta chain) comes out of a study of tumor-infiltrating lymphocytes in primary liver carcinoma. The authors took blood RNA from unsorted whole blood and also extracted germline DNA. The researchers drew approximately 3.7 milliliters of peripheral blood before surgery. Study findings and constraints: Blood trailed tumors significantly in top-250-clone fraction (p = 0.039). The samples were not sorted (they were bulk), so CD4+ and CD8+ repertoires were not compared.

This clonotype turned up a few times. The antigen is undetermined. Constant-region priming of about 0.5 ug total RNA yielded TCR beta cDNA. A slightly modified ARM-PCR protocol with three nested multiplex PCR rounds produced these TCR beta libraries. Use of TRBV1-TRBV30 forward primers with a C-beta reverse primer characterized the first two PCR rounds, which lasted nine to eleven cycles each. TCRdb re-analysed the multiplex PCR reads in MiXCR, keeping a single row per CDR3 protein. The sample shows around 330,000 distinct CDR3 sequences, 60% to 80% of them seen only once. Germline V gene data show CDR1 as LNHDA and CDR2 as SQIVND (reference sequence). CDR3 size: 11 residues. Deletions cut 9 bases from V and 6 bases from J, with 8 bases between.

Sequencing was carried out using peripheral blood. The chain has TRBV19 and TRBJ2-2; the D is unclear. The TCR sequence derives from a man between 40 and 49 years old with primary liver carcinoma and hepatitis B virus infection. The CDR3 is CASNLAGELFF. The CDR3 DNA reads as TGTGCCAGCAATCTAGCCGGGGAGCTGTTTTTT.